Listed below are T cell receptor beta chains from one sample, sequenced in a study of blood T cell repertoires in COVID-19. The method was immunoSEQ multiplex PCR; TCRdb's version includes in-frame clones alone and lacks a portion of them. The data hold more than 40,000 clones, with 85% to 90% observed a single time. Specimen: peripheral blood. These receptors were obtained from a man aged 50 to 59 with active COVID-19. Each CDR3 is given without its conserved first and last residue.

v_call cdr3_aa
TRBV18 ASSPGVAGNTIY
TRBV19 ASSSRESGNTIY
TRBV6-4 ASRPSENTEAF
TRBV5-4 ASSPPGLAGPSLYNEQF
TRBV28 ASIAGGQYGYT
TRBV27 ASSLPGFQEAF
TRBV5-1 ASSGGQVDQPQH
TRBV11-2 ASSLGQNVETQY
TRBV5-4 ASSSAGAPETQY
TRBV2 ASSSRTQFEAQY
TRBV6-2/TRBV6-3 ASSLDRGEQY
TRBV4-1 ASSHLRVRTSGSNEQF
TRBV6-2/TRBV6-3 ASSRNVRTSGTLRGNEQF
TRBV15 ATSREGGAEPATNEKLF
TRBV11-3 ASSLGREAEQY